This paragraph covers one T cell receptor beta chain sequence. A read error may be the cause here, since a much bigger clone is one base away. These data come from a study of regulatory T cells in long-lasting Graves disease. Researchers made TCR beta libraries by using iRepertoire HTBI primers and running Arm-PCR on CDR3 regions. TCRdb reanalysed the multiplex PCR reads using MiXCR and keeps one entry per CDR3 protein. The table shows 500,000 or so distinct CDR3 sequences, with roughly 17% occurring only once. Time point of the sample: newly diagnosed GD, antithyroid drugs for less than 3 months. From PBMCs, RNA was extracted and then used to make the TCR library. The CDR3 sequence is 14 residues long. The germline CDR1 and CDR2 sequences are MNHEY and SMNVEV (reference sequence). This sample also belongs to another study, concerning T cells in Graves' hyperthyroidism and ophthalmopathy.

The sequences come from peripheral blood mononuclear cells (PBMCs), collected at new diagnosis, from a patient treated with antithyroid drugs. The chain is built from TRBV27 and TRBJ2-7, with 8 positions matching TRBD1. This receptor was taken from a man aged 40-49 years with Graves disease. The CDR3 protein is CASSQLTGAHERYF. The DNA of the CDR3 is TGTGCCAGCAGCCAATTGACAGGGGCCCACGAGCGGTACTTC.